This T cell receptor beta chain was observed in a study of OX40 agonist ivuxolimab in advanced cancers. The data were produced by immunoSEQ multiplex PCR, yet TCRdb's version contains in-frame clones alone and is incomplete. Altogether about 63,000 clones are present, around 90% being singletons, with the ten largest covering 0.61%. Germline V CDR1 and CDR2: KGHSH, LQKENI. CDR3 size: 18 residues. After removal of 6 bases from V and 1 base from J, the junction contained 7 bases not matched to a gene. This clonotype originated in an adult with an advanced solid tumor such as melanoma, head and neck, liver or kidney cancer. This chain joins TRBV18 and TRBJ2-1; 15 positions match TRBD2. The sequences come from CD4+ or CD8+ T cells sorted from blood, collected in a trial of the OX40 agonist ivuxolimab. CDR3 sequence (DNA): TGTGCCAGCTCCCCCGGACTAGCGGGAGGGCCATCCTACAATGAGCAGTTCTTC. As protein: CASSPGLAGGPSYNEQFF.